The 6 T cell receptor beta chains below were found in one sample sequenced in a study of control samples from healthy donors and cancer patients. TCRdb keeps only in-frame clones here, not all; method: immunoSEQ multiplex PCR. This sample yields about 250,000 clones, of which roughly 87% are seen a single time; more than 10% belongs to the top ten. The sequencing sample was made of PBMCs. These receptors came from a woman aged 60-75 years with lung cancer.

This clone was observed at least ten times. The chain links TRBV6-5 to TRBJ1-3; D is unresolved. The CDR3 totals 14 residues. Germline CDR1 is MNHEY and CDR2 is SVGAGI. The V end lost 2 bases, the J end lost 0 bases, and 5 bases lay between the germline ends. As DNA, the CDR3 is TGTGCCAGCAGTTACGGGAACTCTGGAAACACCATATATTTT. It is translated as CASSYGNSGNTIYF.

This chain uses TRBV6-4 with TRBJ2-3; 11 nucleotides match TRBD2. The CDR3 loop spans 14 amino acids. In germline, CDR1 is MRHNA, CDR2 SNTAGT. V trimming: 5 bases; J trimming: 4 bases; junction bases outside the gene matches: 2. Here the CDR3 DNA reads TGTGCCAGCAGTACTAGCGGGAGAGCAGATACGCAGTATTTT. Its protein product is CASSTSGRADTQYF.

This clone was seen a single time. The chain links TRBV30 to TRBJ2-1; D perhaps matches TRBD2 (5 bases). The CDR3 loop spans 15 amino acids. The V and J ends lost 0 bases and 1 base respectively, with 10 bases between them. Germline V gives CDR1 GTSNPN, CDR2 SVGIG (reference sequence). Here the CDR3 DNA reads TGTGCCTGGAGTGTACCGGCGGGTTCCTACAATGAGCAGTTCTTC. Its translation: CAWSVPAGSYNEQFF.

DNA of the CDR3: TGTGCCAGCAGCGAATATCTCCCCCCGCAGGGCTTGAACACTGAAGCTTTCTTT. Its protein product is CASSEYLPPQGLNTEAFF. The chain is built from TRBV5-8 and TRBJ1-1; possibly TRBD1 for D (5 bases). CDR3 length equals 18 residues. Germline loops: CDR1 SGHTS, CDR2 YDEGEE. V lost 4 bases and J 0 bases, leaving 22 bases between the germline ends.

The CDR3 reads CAISGSGGVGNEQFF. The CDR3 nucleotides are TGTGCCATCAGTGGGTCGGGGGGGGTCGGCAATGAGCAGTTCTTC. The chain carries TRBV10-3 and TRBJ2-1, with TRBD2 matching 8 bases. The V and J ends lost 4 bases and 6 bases, in that order; junction bases with no gene match: 8. Germline lookup yields CDR1 ENHRY and CDR2 SYGVKD. The CDR3 runs to 15 residues.

The rearrangement joins TRBV6-5 to TRBJ2-2; D could derive from TRBD1 or TRBD2 (5 bases each). The CDR3 spans 15 residues. The V and J ends lost 6 bases and 7 bases respectively, with 18 bases between them. Germline CDR1 and CDR2: MNHEY and SVGAGI. CDR3 nucleotides: TGTGCCAGCAGATTAGATCAGGGAGCGGACGGGGAGCTGTTTTTT. This codes for CASRLDQGADGELFF.